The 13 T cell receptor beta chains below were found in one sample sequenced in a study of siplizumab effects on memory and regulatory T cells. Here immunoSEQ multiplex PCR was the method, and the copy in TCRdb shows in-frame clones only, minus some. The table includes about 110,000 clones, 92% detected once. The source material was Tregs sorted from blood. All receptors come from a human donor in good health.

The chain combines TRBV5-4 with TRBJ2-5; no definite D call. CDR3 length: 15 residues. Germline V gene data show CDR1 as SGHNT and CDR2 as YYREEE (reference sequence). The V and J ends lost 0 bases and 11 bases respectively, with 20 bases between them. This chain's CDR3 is CASSLATRRRGEQYF. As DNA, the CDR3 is TGTGCCAGCAGCTTGGCAACACGACGCCGTGGAGAGCAGTACTTC.

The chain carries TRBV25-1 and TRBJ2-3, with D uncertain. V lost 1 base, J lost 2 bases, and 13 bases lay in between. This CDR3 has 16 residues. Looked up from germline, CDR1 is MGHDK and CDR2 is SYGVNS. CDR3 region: CASSELWVDLTDTQYF. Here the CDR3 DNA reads TGTGCCAGCAGTGAATTATGGGTAGATCTCACAGATACGCAGTATTTT.

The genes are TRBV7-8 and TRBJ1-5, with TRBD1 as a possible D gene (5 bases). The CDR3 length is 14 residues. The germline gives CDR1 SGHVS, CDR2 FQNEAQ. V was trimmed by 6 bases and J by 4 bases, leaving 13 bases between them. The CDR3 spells CASRRQTYNQPQHF. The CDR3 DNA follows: TGTGCCAGCAGAAGACAGACCTATAATCAGCCCCAGCATTTT.

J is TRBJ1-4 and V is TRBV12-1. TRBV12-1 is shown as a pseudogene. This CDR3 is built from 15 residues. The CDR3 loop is CASSPGSGANEKLFF. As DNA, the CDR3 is TGTGCCAGCAGCCCGGGCTCAGGAGCTAATGAAAAACTGTTTTTT.

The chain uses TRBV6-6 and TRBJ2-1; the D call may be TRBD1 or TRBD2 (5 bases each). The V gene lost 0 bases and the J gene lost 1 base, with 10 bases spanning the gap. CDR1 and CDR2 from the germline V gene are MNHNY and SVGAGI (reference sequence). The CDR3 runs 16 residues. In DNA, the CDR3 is TGTGCCAGCAGTTACTCGATGGGGGTTTCCTACAATGAGCAGTTCTTC. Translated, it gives CASSYSMGVSYNEQFF.

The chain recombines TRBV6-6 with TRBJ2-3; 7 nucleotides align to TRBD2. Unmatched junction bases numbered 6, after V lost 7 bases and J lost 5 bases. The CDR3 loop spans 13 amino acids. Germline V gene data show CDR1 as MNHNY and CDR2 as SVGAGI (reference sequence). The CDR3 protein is CASKPAGLDTQYF. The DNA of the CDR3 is TGTGCCAGCAAACCAGCGGGGCTAGATACGCAGTATTTT.

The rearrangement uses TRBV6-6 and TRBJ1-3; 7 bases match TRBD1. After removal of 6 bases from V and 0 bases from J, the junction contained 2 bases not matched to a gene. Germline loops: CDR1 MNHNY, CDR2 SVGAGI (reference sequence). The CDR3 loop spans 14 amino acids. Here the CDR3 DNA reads TGTGCCAGCAGGACAGGGACCTCTGGAAACACCATATATTTT. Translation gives CASRTGTSGNTIYF.

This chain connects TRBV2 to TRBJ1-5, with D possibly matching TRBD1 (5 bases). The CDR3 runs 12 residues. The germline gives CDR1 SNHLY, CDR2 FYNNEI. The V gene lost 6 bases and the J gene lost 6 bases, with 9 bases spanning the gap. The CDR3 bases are TGTGCCAGCAGCAGGGTAACTCAGCCCCAGCATTTT. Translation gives CASSRVTQPQHF.

The CDR3 region has the DNA TGCGCCAGCAGCCAAGATCTGGTAACAGCTGGGGCCAACGTCCTGACTTTC. It is translated as CASSQDLVTAGANVLTF. This rearrangement joins TRBV4-1 to TRBJ2-6; D is uncertain. The germline CDR1 and CDR2 sequences are MGHRA and YSYEKL. There are 17 residues in the CDR3. V lost 0 bases to trimming and J lost 2 bases, with 11 bases between them.

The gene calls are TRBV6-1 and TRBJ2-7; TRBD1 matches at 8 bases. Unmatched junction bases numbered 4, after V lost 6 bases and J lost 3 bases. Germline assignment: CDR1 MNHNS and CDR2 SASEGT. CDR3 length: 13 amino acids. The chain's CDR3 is CASSLGQDYEQYF. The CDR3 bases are TGTGCCAGCAGCCTGGGACAGGACTACGAGCAGTACTTC.

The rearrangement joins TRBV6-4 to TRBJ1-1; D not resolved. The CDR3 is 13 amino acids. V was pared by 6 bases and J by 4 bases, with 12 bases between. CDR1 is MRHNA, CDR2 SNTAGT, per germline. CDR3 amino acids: CASRTNSFTEAFF. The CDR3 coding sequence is TGTGCCAGCAGGACCAACAGTTTCACTGAAGCTTTCTTT.

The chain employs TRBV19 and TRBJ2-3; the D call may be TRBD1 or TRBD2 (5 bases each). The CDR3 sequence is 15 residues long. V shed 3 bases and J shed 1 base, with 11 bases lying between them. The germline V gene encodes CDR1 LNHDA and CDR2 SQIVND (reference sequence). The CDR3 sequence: CASSMGPPGTDTQYF. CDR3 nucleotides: TGTGCCAGTAGTATGGGACCCCCGGGCACAGATACGCAGTATTTT.

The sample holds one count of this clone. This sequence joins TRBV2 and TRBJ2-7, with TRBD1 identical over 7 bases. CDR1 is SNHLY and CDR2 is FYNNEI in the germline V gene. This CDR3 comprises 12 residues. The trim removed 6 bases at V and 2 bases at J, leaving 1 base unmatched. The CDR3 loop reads CASRGTAYEQYF. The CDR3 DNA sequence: TGTGCCAGCAGAGGGACAGCCTACGAGCAGTACTTC.